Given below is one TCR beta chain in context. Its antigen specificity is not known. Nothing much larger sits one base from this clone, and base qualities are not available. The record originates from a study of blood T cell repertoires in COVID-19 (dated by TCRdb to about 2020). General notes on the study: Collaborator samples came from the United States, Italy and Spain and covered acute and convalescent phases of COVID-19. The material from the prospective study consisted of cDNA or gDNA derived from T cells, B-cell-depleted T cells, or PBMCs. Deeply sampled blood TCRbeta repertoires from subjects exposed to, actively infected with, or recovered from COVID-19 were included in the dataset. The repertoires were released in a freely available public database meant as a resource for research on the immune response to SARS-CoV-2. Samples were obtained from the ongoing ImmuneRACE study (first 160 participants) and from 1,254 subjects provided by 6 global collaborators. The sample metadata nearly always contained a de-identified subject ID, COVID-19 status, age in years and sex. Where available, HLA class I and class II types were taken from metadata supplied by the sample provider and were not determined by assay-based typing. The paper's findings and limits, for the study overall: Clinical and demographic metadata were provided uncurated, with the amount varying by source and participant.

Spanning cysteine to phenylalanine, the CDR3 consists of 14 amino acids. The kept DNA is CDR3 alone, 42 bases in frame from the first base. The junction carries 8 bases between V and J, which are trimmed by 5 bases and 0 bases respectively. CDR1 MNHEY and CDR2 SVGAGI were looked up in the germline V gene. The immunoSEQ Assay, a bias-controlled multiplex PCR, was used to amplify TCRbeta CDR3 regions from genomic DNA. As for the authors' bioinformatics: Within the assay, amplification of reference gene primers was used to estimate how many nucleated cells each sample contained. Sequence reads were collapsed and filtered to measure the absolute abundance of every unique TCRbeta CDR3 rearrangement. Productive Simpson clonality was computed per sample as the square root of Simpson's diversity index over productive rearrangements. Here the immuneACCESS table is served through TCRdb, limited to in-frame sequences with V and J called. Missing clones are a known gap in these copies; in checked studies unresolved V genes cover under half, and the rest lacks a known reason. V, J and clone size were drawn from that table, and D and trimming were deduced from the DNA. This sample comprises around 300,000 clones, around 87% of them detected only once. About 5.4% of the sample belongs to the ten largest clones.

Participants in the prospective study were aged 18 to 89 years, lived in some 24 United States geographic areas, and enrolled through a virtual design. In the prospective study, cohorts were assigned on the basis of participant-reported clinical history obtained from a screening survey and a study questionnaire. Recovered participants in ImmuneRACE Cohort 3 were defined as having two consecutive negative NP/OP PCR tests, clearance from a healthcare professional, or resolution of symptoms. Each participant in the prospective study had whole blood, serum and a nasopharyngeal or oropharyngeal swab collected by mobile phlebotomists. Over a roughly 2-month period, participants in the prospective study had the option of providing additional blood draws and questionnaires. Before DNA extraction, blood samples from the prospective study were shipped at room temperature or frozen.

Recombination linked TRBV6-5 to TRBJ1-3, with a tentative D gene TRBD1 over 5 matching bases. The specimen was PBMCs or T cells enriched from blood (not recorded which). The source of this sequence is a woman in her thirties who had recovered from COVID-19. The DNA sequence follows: TGTGCCAGCAGTCCAGGGATCTCTGGAAACACCATATATTTT. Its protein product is CASSPGISGNTIYF.